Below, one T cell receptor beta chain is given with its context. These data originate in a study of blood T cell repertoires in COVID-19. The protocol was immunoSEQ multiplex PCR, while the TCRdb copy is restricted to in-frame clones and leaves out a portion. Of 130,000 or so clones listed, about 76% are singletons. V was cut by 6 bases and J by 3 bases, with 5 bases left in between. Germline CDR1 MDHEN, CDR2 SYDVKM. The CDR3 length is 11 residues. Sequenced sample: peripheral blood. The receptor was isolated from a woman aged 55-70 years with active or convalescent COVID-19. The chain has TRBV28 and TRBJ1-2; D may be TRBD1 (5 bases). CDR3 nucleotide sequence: TGTGCCAGCAGAGGGGACTATGGCTACACCTTC. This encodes CASRGDYGYTF.